This T cell receptor (beta chain) appears in the sequencing data of a study of cytomegalovirus exposure and HLA in healthy donors. This PCR relied on a set of 60 Vbeta primers and 13 Jbeta primers. Some clones are missing from TCRdb's copy, which holds only in-frame ones; the method was immunoSEQ multiplex PCR. This table has around 120,000 clones, 65% to 75% appearing once. CDR3 length: 18 amino acids. Germline CDR1 reads SQVTM; CDR2 reads ANQGSEA. The V and J ends lost 2 bases and 0 bases, in that order; junction bases with no gene match: 6. This sequence originates from a woman in her forties or fifties in good health and CMV-seropositive. The sequencing sample was made of PBMCs. The genes are TRBV29-1 and TRBJ2-1; 14 nucleotides line up with TRBD2. This CDR3 is CSVERLAGGPSSYNEQFF. CDR3 DNA: TGCAGCGTTGAAAGACTAGCGGGAGGGCCAAGCTCCTACAATGAGCAGTTCTTC.